This TCR beta chain was captured in a study of OX40 agonist ivuxolimab in advanced cancers. Study in general: Patients received ivuxolimab, an intravenous treatment, every 2 weeks at 0.01 to 10 mg/kg. Participants, approximately 80% male, averaged roughly 60 years of age, ranging from roughly 20 to 79.

Assay: immunoSEQ multiplex PCR; the TCRdb copy retains only in-frame clones and omits some. The sample carries around 65,000 clones, 90% recorded once. Findings and limits, study-wide: The antigen specificity of the peripheral T cells (those that were expanded) was not determined. Fewer expanded clones were found on average in CD4+ than in CD8+ T cells.

In the case of this clone: What it binds is not known.

The CDR3 is 14 amino acids. Germline assignment: CDR1 SGHNT and CDR2 YENEEA. J lost 7 bases, V lost 5 bases, and 6 bases had no gene match. The TCR comes from an adult with an advanced solid tumor such as melanoma, head and neck, liver or kidney cancer. Source: CD4+ or CD8+ T cells sorted from blood, taken in a trial of the OX40 agonist ivuxolimab. The J gene is TRBJ2-1, the V gene TRBV11-3; TRBD1 matches 9 bases. The CDR3: CASSPRTGVNEQFF. CDR3 sequence (DNA): TGTGCCAGCAGCCCCAGGACAGGGGTTAATGAGCAGTTCTTC.